A single sample is the source of the 20 T cell receptor beta chains below, sequenced in a study of blood T cell repertoires in COVID-19. Sequenced by immunoSEQ multiplex PCR; TCRdb stores in-frame clones only, minus some. The repertoire consists of 200,000 or so clones, with 65% to 90% occurring once and the leading ten covering 5.1%. Sequencing used peripheral blood. Receptors were obtained from a human donor in a cohort sampled during active COVID-19.

The genes are TRBV6-2 or TRBV6-3 and TRBJ2-6, with D perhaps matching TRBD1 (5 bases). Germline CDR1 and CDR2: MNHEY and SVGEGT. The CDR3 length is 15 residues. Deletions cut 5 bases from V and 0 bases from J, with 8 bases between. The CDR3 is CASSPTVSGANVLTF. CDR3 nucleotides: TGTGCCAGCAGTCCGACAGTCTCTGGGGCCAACGTCCTGACTTTC.

This clone came up a few times. The CDR3 DNA follows: TGTGCCAGCAGCCCTGGACAGACTGAAGCTTTCTTT. Translation: CASSPGQTEAFF. The chain employs TRBV7-3 and TRBJ1-1, with a tentative D call TRBD1 (6 bases). V lost 5 bases, J lost 5 bases, and 9 bases lay in between. The germline gives CDR1 SGHTA, CDR2 FQGTGA. The length of the CDR3 is 12 residues.

This chain connects TRBV6-5 to TRBJ2-2, with a tentative D call TRBD2 (5 bases). The CDR3 spans 15 residues. Looked up from germline, CDR1 is MNHEY and CDR2 is SVGAGI. V lost 6 bases and J lost 5, with 16 bases in between. The CDR3 sequence is CASSRRPTSTGELFF. The CDR3 DNA follows: TGTGCCAGCAGCCGCCGTCCCACTAGTACCGGGGAGCTGTTTTTT.

The rearrangement links TRBV5-1 to TRBJ1-1, with unresolved D. The germline V gene encodes CDR1 SGHRS and CDR2 YFSETQ. Trimming took 3 bases from V and 1 from J, leaving 10 bases between them. CDR3 length equals 14 residues. CDR3 in amino acids: CASSSGEKNTEAFF. CDR3 bases: TGCGCCAGCAGCTCCGGGGAGAAGAACACTGAAGCTTTCTTT.

The rearrangement uses TRBV18 and TRBJ2-7, with 9 nucleotides matching TRBD2. The V segment lost 2 bases and the J segment 0 bases; nucleotides outside the gene matches: 2. This CDR3 has 15 amino acids. The germline V gene encodes CDR1 KGHSH and CDR2 LQKENI. The CDR3 DNA follows: TGTGCCAGCTCACCAATTAGCGGGAGCTCCTACGAGCAGTACTTC. Translation gives CASSPISGSSYEQYF.

The chain uses TRBV5-1 and TRBJ1-2; 7 nucleotides match TRBD1. CDR1 is SGHRS and CDR2 is YFSETQ in the germline V gene. Trimming removed 3 bases from V and 2 bases from J; junction bases left unmatched: 4. The CDR3 covers 14 residues. The CDR3 sequence is CASSSPGQNYGYTF. CDR3 DNA sequence: TGCGCCAGCAGCTCCCCGGGACAGAACTATGGCTACACCTTC.

The V gene is TRBV9, the J gene TRBJ1-2; tentatively, D is TRBD1 (6 bases). There are 15 residues in the CDR3. Germline V lookup: CDR1 SGDLS, CDR2 YYNGEE. Between the trimmed V and J ends, which lost 0 bases and 5 bases, there was a span of 14 bases. The CDR3 reads CASSVGGQGGYGYTF. The DNA for the CDR3 is TGTGCCAGCAGCGTAGGGGGGCAGGGAGGGTATGGCTACACCTTC.

The CDR3 protein is CASSQEKRQGSYEQYF. The DNA for the CDR3 is TGTGCCAGCAGCCAAGAAAAGAGACAGGGGTCCTACGAGCAGTACTTC. The chain combines TRBV14 with TRBJ2-7; TRBD1 aligns across 8 bases. This CDR3 is built from 16 residues. Trimming at V came to 0 bases and at J to 1 base, leaving 5 bases not matched to a gene. The germline gives CDR1 SGHDN, CDR2 FVKESK.

This clone showed up just a few times. The chain links TRBV7-3 to TRBJ2-7; tentatively, D is TRBD1 (6 bases). CDR1 is SGHTA and CDR2 is FQGTGA in the germline V gene. Trimming removed 6 bases at V and 3 bases at J, with 18 bases between. This CDR3 is 15 amino acids long. In nucleotides, the CDR3 is TGTGCCAGCAGAGAGGGAAGGGAAGGGGGCTACGAGCAGTACTTC. Amino acids: CASREGREGGYEQYF.

This sequence joins TRBV19 and TRBJ2-1; 7 bases align to TRBD2. In germline, CDR1 is LNHDA, CDR2 SQIVND (reference sequence). The CDR3 extends over 15 amino acids. Trimming removed 3 bases from V and 8 bases from J; junction bases left unmatched: 10. The CDR3 DNA is TGTGCCAGTAGTATTGTTAGGGCGGGAGACGATGAGCAGTTCTTC. It translates to CASSIVRAGDDEQFF. The full variable domain, completed using reference TRBV19 and TRBJ2-1, is DGGITQSPKYLFRKEGQNVTLSCEQNLNHDAMYWYRQDPGQGLRLIYYSQIVNDFQKGDIAEGYSVSREKKESFPLTVTSAQKNPTAFYLCASSIVRAGDDEQFFGPGTRLTVL.

V is TRBV5-1 and J is TRBJ1-2; unclear D gene. V was clipped by 3 bases and J by 1 base, with 7 bases between them. The CDR3 is made up of 13 amino acids. Germline V gene lookup returns CDR1 SGHRS and CDR2 YFSETQ. This CDR3 is CASSSDINYGYTF. The DNA of the CDR3 is TGCGCCAGCAGCTCCGACATTAACTATGGCTACACCTTC.

This chain links TRBV28 with TRBJ2-7, with 7 bases lining up with TRBD2. The CDR3 contains 13 residues. With 8 bases clipped from V and 5 bases from J, the junction kept 9 bases outside the gene matches. The germline V gene encodes CDR1 MDHEN and CDR2 SYDVKM. Here the CDR3 reads CASRLGGANEQYF. CDR3 in DNA: TGTGCCAGCCGGCTGGGAGGGGCAAACGAGCAGTACTTC.

This chain connects TRBV4-1 to TRBJ2-1; 9 nucleotides agree with TRBD1. Germline trimming cut 6 bases from V and 8 bases from J; bases unmatched to any gene: 5. CDR1 MGHRA and CDR2 YSYEKL come from the germline V gene. CDR3 length: 13 amino acids. For the CDR3, the DNA is TGCGCCAGCAGACAGGGGGCGCGCGATGAGCAGTTCTTC. Its protein is CASRQGARDEQFF.

This sequence joins TRBV5-1 and TRBJ2-5, with 8 bases lining up with TRBD2. The V segment lost 0 bases and the J segment 6 bases; nucleotides outside the gene matches: 10. The CDR3 contains 16 residues. Germline V gives CDR1 SGHRS, CDR2 YFSETQ. CDR3 coding DNA: TGCGCCAGCAGCTTGGGGGGACTAGAGTCGTTACAGACCCAGTACTTC. Translation gives CASSLGGLESLQTQYF. Drawing the rest from reference TRBV5-1 and TRBJ2-5, the complete variable domain is KAGVTQTPRYLIKTRGQQVTLSCSPISGHRSVSWYQQTPGQGLQFLFEYFSETQRNKGNFPGRFSGRQFSNSRSEMNVSTLELGDSALYLCASSLGGLESLQTQYFGPGTRLLVL.

The CDR3 DNA reads as TGTGCCAGCTCACCCGAGACAGGGGCAGAGGGCTACACCTTC. Protein: CASSPETGAEGYTF. The chain has TRBV18 and TRBJ1-2; 8 bases are shared with TRBD1. After removal of 3 bases from V and 8 bases from J, the junction contained 8 bases not matched to a gene. Germline values: CDR1 KGHSH, CDR2 LQKENI. The CDR3 runs to 14 residues.

The rearrangement links TRBV27 to TRBJ2-7, with D maybe TRBD2 (6 bases). V was cut by 4 bases and J by 0 bases, with 16 bases left in between. Germline-derived CDR1 and CDR2 are MNHEY and SMNVEV (reference sequence). The CDR3 sequence is 16 residues long. The CDR3 here is CASSSLAGGASYEQYF. In DNA form, the CDR3 reads TGTGCCAGCAGTTCCCTAGCTGGCGGGGCCTCCTACGAGCAGTACTTC.

This clone has a handful of counts. This chain connects TRBV6-1 to TRBJ1-1; D ambiguous. The germline V gene has CDR1 MNHNS and CDR2 SASEGT. Trimming took off 0 bases at V and 8 bases at J, with 13 bases between the two ends. The CDR3 sequence is 14 residues long. The CDR3 bases are TGTGCCAGCAGTGAAGCGGAGGAAAGGCAGGAAGCTTTCTTT. As protein: CASSEAEERQEAFF.

The chain combines TRBV27 with TRBJ2-5; 12 nucleotides line up with TRBD2. The J segment lost 2 bases and the V segment lost 5 bases, leaving 6 bases of the junction unmatched. CDR3 length equals 16 residues. CDR1 is MNHEY, CDR2 SMNVEV, per germline (reference sequence). The CDR3, as DNA: TGTGCCAGCAGTCCCCGACTAGCGGGGGATCAAGAGACCCAGTACTTC. This translates into CASSPRLAGDQETQYF.

CDR3 sequence (DNA): TGTGCCAGCAGCCAAGAAGGGGTGGGCTACACCTTC. This gives the protein CASSQEGVGYTF. The J gene is TRBJ1-2, the V gene TRBV3-1 (or the pseudogene TRBV3-2), with D perhaps TRBD1 (5 bases). The V end was cut by 0 bases, the J end by 8 bases, with 7 bases between. The CDR3 runs to 12 residues. Germline values: CDR1 LGHDT, CDR2 YNNKEL (reference sequence).

This clone has just one count. The chain is built from TRBV4-1 and TRBJ1-2; D is perhaps TRBD1 (5 bases). Trimming shortened V by 0 bases and J by 14 bases, and 13 bases separated the two germline ends. Germline assignment: CDR1 MGHRA and CDR2 YSYEKL. This CDR3 is built from 12 residues. The CDR3 sequence is CASSQDGTGGTF. The CDR3 bases are TGCGCCAGCAGCCAAGATGGGACGGGGGGTACCTTC.